This entry describes one T cell receptor beta chain. Its antigen is still unknown. Trimming took 0 bases from V and 4 from J, leaving 8 bases between them. This CDR3 has 14 residues. Germline V lookup: CDR1 MGHRA, CDR2 YSYEKL. Clones were sequenced by immunoSEQ multiplex PCR, and TCRdb holds only the in-frame ones, with some missing. This repertoire shows some 130,000 clones, 88% found once; its top ten account for 10% to 15%. This specimen belongs to a study of PD-1 blockade in mismatch repair-deficient tumors. On the study more broadly: Enrolled about 2013-2017, patients had progressing, pretreated mismatch repair-deficient cancers of 12 to 13 types. Study-level results: Tumor-resident clones, often undetectable pretreatment in blood, expanded then contracted after pembrolizumab.

PCR or immunohistochemistry showed mismatch repair deficiency in every enrolled patient. TCRs were sequenced from a few patients responding to pembrolizumab. This sequence was found in an adult with mismatch repair-deficient cancer. The sample here was peripheral blood, taken approximately 72 weeks after starting pembrolizumab. This chain connects TRBV4-1 to TRBJ2-3, with a possible D match to TRBD2 (5 bases). CDR3 nucleotide sequence: TGCGCCAGCAGCCAAGACCCTAGCCCAGATACGCAGTATTTT. Translated, it gives CASSQDPSPDTQYF.